This TCR beta chain was obtained from a study of CD8+CD57+ T cells in acquired aplastic anemia. About the study: Sorted cells (CD4+ and CD8+) yielded DNA amounts that averaged about 3.1 ug. The study's findings and limits: Patients and controls shared approximately 28 CD8+ CDR3 sequences. Researchers reported that CD8+ Simpson's diversity was not significantly different in patients versus controls.

Genomic DNA constituted the template upon which TCR beta VDJ and CDR3 profiling was performed. A single record per CDR3 protein comes from TCRdb applying MiXCR to the reads. The data hold under 200,000 distinct CDR3 sequences, with approximately 44% observed a single time. Selection for sequencing was limited to patients who had shown CD8+CD57+ cell expansion by flow cytometry. No patient had been given any therapy when blood was sampled. Details on this clonotype: The antigen is not known.

This CDR3 contains 13 residues. Trimming removed 8 bases at V and 1 base at J, with 14 bases between. Looked up from germline, CDR1 is SQVTM and CDR2 is ANQGSEA. The gene calls are TRBV29-1 and TRBJ1-1; D unresolved. Specimen: sorted CD4+, CD8+, or CD8+CD57+ T cells (not recorded which) from PBMCs. This clonotype was sampled from a human donor with aplastic anemia. DNA of the CDR3: TGCAGCTTTTCGACGTGGGGGAACACTGAAGCTTTCTTT. Its translation is CSFSTWGNTEAFF. Supplemented by reference TRBV29-1 and TRBJ1-1, the full variable domain reads SAVISQKPSRDICQRGTSLTIQCQVDSQVTMMFWYRQQPGQSLTLIATANQGSEATYESGFVIDKFPISRPNLTFSTLTVSNMSPEDSSIYLCSFSTWGNTEAFFGQGTRLTVV.